What follows are 27 T cell receptor beta chains derived from one specimen sequenced in a study of beta chain features in type 1 diabetes. Findings and limits, study-wide: In every one of the four CD4+ subsets, TCRB CDR3s were moderately but significantly shorter in Type 1 diabetes patients.

All of the isolated RNA was reverse transcribed, so expressed TCRB transcripts were sequenced. Sequencing used immunoSEQ multiplex PCR; TCRdb keeps in-frame clones, though not all of them. The sample lists about 260,000 clones; about a fifth were seen once. These receptors have no known antigen. Sequenced material: naive CD4+ T cells from blood. The receptors were sampled from a woman in her thirties or forties with type 1 diabetes.

J is TRBJ2-3 and V is TRBV10-3; possibly TRBD1 for D (5 bases). The CDR3 loop spans 14 amino acids. Looked up from germline, CDR1 is ENHRY and CDR2 is SYGVKD. V lost 7 bases and J 0 bases, leaving 11 bases between the germline ends. The CDR3 bases are TGTGCCATCATGCAGGGATTAAGCACAGATACGCAGTATTTT. It yields the protein CAIMQGLSTDTQYF.

This clone turned up a few times. The genes are TRBV7-9 and TRBJ2-1; TRBD1 is a possible D gene (5 bases). The CDR3 extends over 14 amino acids. CDR1 and CDR2 from the germline V gene are SEHNR and FQNEAQ (reference sequence). The germline V and J ends were trimmed by 4 bases and 10 bases, with 17 bases remaining between them. The CDR3 DNA reads as TGTGCCAGCAGCTCCTCGACAGAATCTGGGGAGCAGTTCTTC. Translation gives CASSSSTESGEQFF.

This clone was counted only a few times. V is TRBV28 and J is TRBJ2-5; D is possibly TRBD1 (5 bases). This CDR3 region has 11 residues. Germline-derived CDR1 and CDR2 are MDHEN and SYDVKM. V lost 7 bases and J 7 bases, leaving 10 bases between the germline ends. The CDR3 DNA is TGTGCCAGCACGGATCAGGGGACCCAGTACTTC. Amino acids: CASTDQGTQYF.

This chain joins TRBV9 and TRBJ2-3, with a tentative D call TRBD1 (5 bases). The germline V gene encodes CDR1 SGDLS and CDR2 YYNGEE. The CDR3 is made up of 13 amino acids. V lost 2 bases and J lost 5, with 9 bases in between. The CDR3 reads CASSVRQRDTQYF. The CDR3, as DNA: TGTGCCAGCAGCGTCCGACAGCGAGATACGCAGTATTTT.

J is TRBJ1-6 and V is TRBV7-9; D may be TRBD1 (5 bases). The germline V gene has CDR1 SEHNR and CDR2 FQNEAQ (reference sequence). V was pared by 6 bases and J by 6 bases, with 12 bases between. This CDR3 is 14 amino acids long. This chain's CDR3 is CASSPQGPNSPLHF. The CDR3 nucleotides are TGTGCCAGCAGTCCTCAGGGCCCTAATTCACCCCTCCACTTT.

The genes are TRBV7-9 and TRBJ1-2, with D possibly matching TRBD1 (6 bases). V gave up 4 bases and J gave up 4 bases, with 19 bases separating them. Germline assignment: CDR1 SEHNR and CDR2 FQNEAQ (reference sequence). The CDR3 has 16 residues. The CDR3: CASSYDSTGLGYGYTF. The DNA for the CDR3 is TGTGCCAGCAGCTACGACAGCACAGGGCTGGGCTATGGCTACACCTTC.

This clone has only a few counts. This chain connects TRBV9 to TRBJ2-3; 7 bases line up with TRBD2. The CDR3 sequence is 15 residues long. Per the germline V gene, CDR1 is SGDLS and CDR2 is YYNGEE. V shed 5 bases and J 9 bases; nucleotides not matched to a gene: 15. CDR3 sequence: CASSLADAQPGTQYF. As DNA, the CDR3 is TGTGCCAGCAGTCTAGCGGATGCCCAGCCGGGGACGCAGTATTTT. Filled out from reference TRBV9 and TRBJ2-3, the complete variable domain reads DSGVTQTPKHLITATGQRVTLRCSPRSGDLSVYWYQQSLDQGLQFLIQYYNGEERAKGNILERFSAQQFPDLHSELNLSSLELGDSALYFCASSLADAQPGTQYFGPGTRLTVL.

The chain combines TRBV18 with TRBJ2-1; TRBD1 matches 8 bases. V lost 2 bases to trimming and J lost 4 bases; unmatched junction nucleotides: 7. The CDR3 runs 16 residues. The V gene's germline CDR1 is KGHSH and CDR2 LQKENI. The CDR3, as DNA: TGTGCCAGCTCACCATTTGCAGGGGGCGAATACAATGAGCAGTTCTTC. It translates to CASSPFAGGEYNEQFF.

The chain combines TRBV2 with TRBJ1-2; TRBD1 is a possible D gene (5 bases). The germline gives CDR1 SNHLY, CDR2 FYNNEI. Trimming left V 5 bases short and J 3 bases short, with 16 bases between. The CDR3 contains 15 residues. Here the CDR3 reads CASSTLRATDYGYTF. In nucleotides, the CDR3 is TGTGCCAGCAGTACCCTCAGGGCGACCGACTATGGCTACACCTTC.

The table lists this clone with a few counts. The chain couples TRBV29-1 to TRBJ2-1; TRBD2 might be the D (6 bases). Germline-derived CDR1 and CDR2 are SQVTM and ANQGSEA. The V end was cut by 2 bases, the J end by 4 bases, with 18 bases between. This CDR3 has 16 residues. For the CDR3, the DNA is TGCAGCGTTGAATCCTCCGGGACTCCCATTTACAATGAGCAGTTCTTC. This encodes CSVESSGTPIYNEQFF.

The V call is TRBV18, the J call TRBJ2-5, with TRBD1 as a possible D gene (5 bases). The CDR3 has 16 amino acids. Germline V CDR1 and CDR2: KGHSH, LQKENI. V lost 3 bases and J lost 1, with 15 bases in between. CDR3 protein: CASSPTEVGIQETQYF. For the CDR3, the DNA is TGTGCCAGCTCACCGACAGAAGTAGGGATCCAAGAGACCCAGTACTTC.

The chain recombines TRBV5-1 with TRBJ2-7; 9 nucleotides line up with TRBD1. CDR3 length: 17 amino acids. The germline V gene encodes CDR1 SGHRS and CDR2 YFSETQ. V trimming: 3 bases; J trimming: 1 base; junction bases outside the gene matches: 11. CDR3: CASSSFWGGQGSYEQYF. The CDR3 bases are TGCGCCAGCAGCTCCTTTTGGGGGGGACAGGGTTCCTACGAGCAGTACTTC. Together with reference TRBV5-1 and TRBJ2-7, the CDR3 gives the full variable domain: KAGVTQTPRYLIKTRGQQVTLSCSPISGHRSVSWYQQTPGQGLQFLFEYFSETQRNKGNFPGRFSGRQFSNSRSEMNVSTLELGDSALYLCASSSFWGGQGSYEQYFGPGTRLTVT.

This clone was picked up a small number of times. This chain uses TRBV5-1 with TRBJ2-5; TRBD1 matches at 7 bases. This CDR3 has 14 amino acids. V shed 3 bases and J 5 bases; nucleotides not matched to a gene: 7. From germline, CDR1 is SGHRS and CDR2 YFSETQ. The CDR3 DNA sequence: TGCGCCAGCAGCTCTACAGGGGTAGCGGAGACCCAGTACTTC. The encoded protein is CASSSTGVAETQYF.

The chain uses TRBV28 and TRBJ1-1; no clear D gene. There are 12 residues in the CDR3. Germline V lookup: CDR1 MDHEN, CDR2 SYDVKM. V lost 9 bases to trimming and J lost 1 base, with 9 bases between them. CDR3 in amino acids: CASFDTNTEAFF. CDR3 nucleotide sequence: TGTGCCAGTTTCGACACGAACACTGAAGCTTTCTTT.

There are a few counts of this clone. The genes are TRBV9 and TRBJ2-7, with D perhaps TRBD2 (6 bases). This CDR3 has 14 residues. Germline V gives CDR1 SGDLS, CDR2 YYNGEE. V was cut by 10 bases and J by 4 bases, with 21 bases left in between. CDR3 protein: CAGGMAVRGYEQYF. CDR3 DNA: TGTGCCGGAGGGATGGCGGTGCGGGGATACGAGCAGTACTTC.

This clone was detected only a few times. The chain carries TRBV9 and TRBJ2-1; weak D call: TRBD2 (6 bases). V was clipped by 5 bases and J by 5 bases, with 14 bases between them. This CDR3 is built from 14 residues. The germline V gene has CDR1 SGDLS and CDR2 YYNGEE. The CDR3 sequence: CASSRTTANNEQFF. The CDR3 DNA reads as TGTGCCAGCAGTAGGACTACAGCGAACAATGAGCAGTTCTTC. The variable domain in full, with the rest retrieved from reference TRBV9 and TRBJ2-1, is DSGVTQTPKHLITATGQRVTLRCSPRSGDLSVYWYQQSLDQGLQFLIQYYNGEERAKGNILERFSAQQFPDLHSELNLSSLELGDSALYFCASSRTTANNEQFFGPGTRLTVL.

This clone was seen more than once but under ten times. The rearrangement uses TRBV2 and TRBJ1-2; no clear D. V lost 7 bases and J lost 3, with 15 bases in between. CDR1 and CDR2 (germline): SNHLY, FYNNEI. This CDR3 spans 14 amino acids. The CDR3 coding sequence is TGTGCCAGCACCGACGGAGGTCGAGACTATGGCTACACCTTC. As protein: CASTDGGRDYGYTF.

A few counts support this clone. CDR3 sequence (DNA): TGTGCCAGCAGTTCAGGGACAGGGGTCATTCAGTACTTC. Encoded protein: CASSSGTGVIQYF. The chain uses TRBV7-2 and TRBJ2-4, with TRBD1 identical over 10 bases. Trimming cost V 6 bases and J 9 bases; bases outside gene matches: 5. The V gene's germline CDR1 is SGHTA and CDR2 FQGNSA. CDR3 length: 13 amino acids.

The V and J genes are TRBV7-2 and TRBJ2-1; 7 bases agree with TRBD1. Trimming cost V 1 base and J 6 bases; bases outside gene matches: 6. Looked up from germline, CDR1 is SGHTA and CDR2 is FQGNSA. CDR3 length: 15 residues. CDR3 in amino acids: CASSLEGGVGNEQFF. The CDR3 nucleotides read TGTGCCAGCAGCTTAGAAGGGGGCGTGGGCAATGAGCAGTTCTTC.

The chain uses TRBV25-1 and TRBJ1-4; 11 nucleotides line up with TRBD1. The CDR3 runs to 13 residues. In germline, CDR1 is MGHDK, CDR2 SYGVNS. Trimming at V came to 8 bases and at J to 10 bases, leaving 6 bases not matched to a gene. The CDR3, as DNA: TGTGCCAGCGGGGGACAGGGGGGGGGAAAACTGTTTTTT. Its protein product is CASGGQGGGKLFF.

V and J are TRBV15 and TRBJ1-1; no clear D. The CDR3 extends over 18 amino acids. Per germline, CDR1 LNHNV and CDR2 YYDKDF (reference sequence). The germline V and J ends were trimmed by 4 bases and 1 base, with 22 bases remaining between them. The CDR3 reads CATSTHATNRLRNTEAFF. The CDR3, as DNA: TGTGCCACCAGCACACACGCAACTAATAGACTCAGGAACACTGAAGCTTTCTTT.

This clone was observed a handful of times. The genes are TRBV7-9 and TRBJ2-5; D is ambiguous. The CDR3 totals 13 residues. Per germline, CDR1 SEHNR and CDR2 FQNEAQ (reference sequence). The V end lost 5 bases, the J end lost 8 bases, and 15 bases lay between the germline ends. The DNA for the CDR3 is TGTGCCAGCAGCCCCCCCGGCCCAGGAACCCAGTACTTC. Translated, it gives CASSPPGPGTQYF. The full variable domain, with the rest looked up from reference TRBV7-9 and TRBJ2-5, is DTGVSQNPRHKITKRGQNVTFRCDPISEHNRLYWYRQTLGQGPEFLTYFQNEAQLEKSRLLSDRFSAERPKGSFSTLEIQRTEQGDSAMYLCASSPPGPGTQYFGPGTRLLVL.

The chain carries TRBV5-4 and TRBJ2-1, with D possibly TRBD2 on 5 matching bases. V lost 4 bases and J 0 bases, leaving 14 bases between the germline ends. The V gene's germline CDR1 is SGHNT and CDR2 YYREEE (reference sequence). This CDR3 is built from 16 residues. The CDR3 DNA follows: TGTGCCAGCAGCCCACGGACGGACTTCTCCTACAATGAGCAGTTCTTC. Translation: CASSPRTDFSYNEQFF.

The chain couples TRBV15 to TRBJ2-7; 8 bases fit TRBD2. This CDR3 is built from 15 residues. Per the germline V gene, CDR1 is LNHNV and CDR2 is YYDKDF (reference sequence). J lost 5 bases, V lost 2 bases, and 8 bases had no gene match. CDR3 in DNA: TGTGCCACCAGCAGACCGGGGAGCGGGAGTCACGAGCAGTACTTC. Translated, it gives CATSRPGSGSHEQYF.

This clone was counted between two and nine times. The rearrangement links TRBV5-6 to TRBJ2-5; D unclear. The CDR3 contains 13 residues. Trimming took off 2 bases at V and 3 bases at J, with 8 bases between the two ends. The germline gives CDR1 SGHDT, CDR2 YYEEEE. The chain's CDR3 is CASSFLAEETQYF. The CDR3 region has the DNA TGTGCCAGCAGCTTCTTGGCAGAAGAGACCCAGTACTTC.

The chain carries TRBV30 and TRBJ2-7; 11 bases fit TRBD1. From germline, CDR1 is GTSNPN and CDR2 SVGIG (reference sequence). Germline trimming cut 4 bases from V and 7 bases from J; bases unmatched to any gene: 9. This CDR3 spans 14 amino acids. For the CDR3, the DNA is TGTGCCTGGACGTGGGACAGGGGGATGGGAGAGCAGTACTTC. Residues: CAWTWDRGMGEQYF.

This clone was found a few times. The chain employs TRBV19 and TRBJ1-5; the match to TRBD1 covers 9 bases. This CDR3 contains 13 residues. V gave up 3 bases and J gave up 14 bases; unmatched junction bases: 8. Germline values: CDR1 LNHDA, CDR2 SQIVND (reference sequence). The CDR3: CASSILRDRVEHF. CDR3 bases: TGTGCCAGTAGTATTCTCCGGGACAGGGTTGAGCATTTT. Supplemented by reference TRBV19 and TRBJ1-5, the full variable domain reads DGGITQSPKYLFRKEGQNVTLSCEQNLNHDAMYWYRQDPGQGLRLIYYSQIVNDFQKGDIAEGYSVSREKKESFPLTVTSAQKNPTAFYLCASSILRDRVEHFGDGTRLSIL.